The clone carrying this TCR beta chain was counted at least ten times. What it recognizes is unknown. With 6 bases removed from V and 0 bases from J, the gap between germline ends came to 16 bases. Germline V gives CDR1 MNHNY, CDR2 SVGAGI (reference sequence). The CDR3 sequence is 16 residues long. The sample is drawn from a study of shared clonotypes between healthy human individuals. Sequencing was performed with immunoSEQ multiplex PCR; in TCRdb, only in-frame clones are kept and a portion is missing. This table holds around 1.1 million clones, roughly 80% found once. Study-wide results and caveats: Some naive CD4 clonotypes, around 5%, turned up in common across several donors.

Sequencing input: memory CD4+ T cells from PBMCs. Described subset: CD45RA-negative fraction. The chain is built from TRBV6-6 and TRBJ2-3, with a weak D call TRBD2 (5 bases). The sequence was obtained from a man younger than 35 in good health. Some clones in this sample may be carry-over from other donors' samples. This CDR3 is CASRLPSGPSTDTQYF. CDR3 nucleotides: TGTGCCAGCAGACTCCCCAGCGGACCTAGCACAGATACGCAGTATTTT.